The entry below gives a single T cell receptor beta chain sequence along with its context. This clone was observed a single time. No antigen is known for it. No base qualities exist here, and no much larger clone lies one base off it. Repertoires were sampled repeatedly over the course of chemoradiotherapy, so clonal expansion could be followed in the tumor microenvironment. The source of the sample is a study of chemoradiotherapy in HPV16-positive cancers (dated by TCRdb to the early 2020s). Notes on the research overall: Candidate HPV-specific T-cell clones and common TCR motifs were defined by functional T-cell assays performed on cells from two HPV16-positive patients. Whether T-cell immunity against the HPV oncoproteins E6 and E7 changes during chemoradiotherapy and whether survival is affected by this immunity were examined in the study. TCR repertoires from over 75 patients with HPV-related cancers were then used to track the candidate HPV-specific TCRs and motifs. What the research found in general, with its limitations: Expansion of candidate HPV-specific clones and E7-related TCR motifs was observed in the tumor microenvironment during treatment, whereas no such expansion was observed for non-HPV-specific T cells. The survival association was reported for HPV16-positive patients, and the functional definition of HPV-specific T cells was derived from only a couple of HPV16-positive patients. In HPV16-positive patients, expansion of HPV-responsive T cells during chemoradiotherapy was associated with improved recurrence-free survival.

The library came from the immunoSEQ multiplex PCR assay. TCRdb limited this immuneACCESS table to in-frame rearrangements with V and J called. A share of clones is missing; checked studies link under half to unresolved V genes, and the rest is unexplained. The sample table shows nearly 9,000 clones, and approximately 84% are seen once. The top ten hold approximately 3.1% of the sample. This TCR was sampled from a human donor with HPV-associated anogenital cancer. Sequences were derived from tumor tissue, sampled from a patient who underwent chemoradiotherapy.

The DNA sequence reads TGCGCCAGCCAATCCGGGCGGGATAATTCACCCCTCCACTTT. It is translated as CASQSGRDNSPLHF. The V and J genes are TRBV5-1 and TRBJ1-6; the D gene is not confidently resolved. CDR1 and CDR2, per the germline V gene, are SGHRS and YFSETQ. Counted from cysteine to phenylalanine, this CDR3 has 14 amino acids. Only the CDR3 DNA is retained, 42 bases long and in frame from the first base. V drops 7 bases and J drops 5 bases, leaving 13 bases in between.